The rows below give T cell receptor beta chains drawn from one sample of a study of CD8+ T cells in alopecia areata. The data were produced by immunoSEQ multiplex PCR, yet TCRdb's version contains in-frame clones alone and is incomplete. The repertoire holds 140,000 to 150,000 clones, with around 50% as singletons. This material consisted of CD4+ T cells sorted from blood, taken at week 0. These receptors came from a human donor with alopecia areata. The conserved cysteine and the conserved F or W are not part of the CDR3 here. Each record gives: J gene, V gene, CDR3 protein.

j_call: TRBJ2-4
v_call: TRBV10-3
cdr3_aa: AISEGGLAKNIQY

j_call: TRBJ1-1
v_call: TRBV30
cdr3_aa: AWSVARTLGAF

j_call: TRBJ2-2
v_call: TRBV5-6
cdr3_aa: ASSPTGGSGELF

j_call: TRBJ1-6
v_call: TRBV7-6
cdr3_aa: ASSLGGSDIGSPLH

j_call: TRBJ2-1
v_call: TRBV29-1
cdr3_aa: SVDPPWASGADEQF

j_call: TRBJ2-2
v_call: TRBV4-3
cdr3_aa: ASSRERTIPFGELF

j_call: TRBJ2-1
v_call: TRBV5-1
cdr3_aa: ASSLRGDEQF

j_call: TRBJ1-2
v_call: TRBV6-5
cdr3_aa: ASSSLRGLHYGYT

j_call: TRBJ1-6
v_call: TRBV29-1
cdr3_aa: SVGESYNSPLH

j_call: TRBJ1-1
v_call: TRBV7-9
cdr3_aa: ASSLGKDTEAF

j_call: TRBJ1-5
v_call: TRBV4-1
cdr3_aa: ASSHTGIDQPQH

j_call: TRBJ1-1
v_call: TRBV7-9
cdr3_aa: ASSLPWEGAEAF

j_call: TRBJ2-5
v_call: TRBV29-1
cdr3_aa: SVEVQSQETQY

j_call: TRBJ2-3
v_call: TRBV7-2
cdr3_aa: ASSPTRLAGSSDTQY

j_call: TRBJ2-7
v_call: TRBV4-2
cdr3_aa: ASSQGSGAYEQY

j_call: TRBJ1-1
v_call: TRBV5-6
cdr3_aa: ASSRGQGATEAF

j_call: TRBJ2-5
v_call: TRBV27
cdr3_aa: ASSLQGAGLETQY

j_call: TRBJ1-1
v_call: TRBV5-1
cdr3_aa: ASSLNPTGLTMNTEAF

j_call: TRBJ1-1
v_call: TRBV19
cdr3_aa: ASSFGTGVNTEAF

j_call: TRBJ2-5
v_call: TRBV7-2
cdr3_aa: ASTSLRSVAGGQETQY

j_call: TRBJ1-5
v_call: TRBV2
cdr3_aa: ASTRDRGKPQH

j_call: TRBJ1-2
v_call: TRBV19
cdr3_aa: ATGTGGQYGYT

j_call: TRBJ1-6
v_call: TRBV2
cdr3_aa: ASSGLGTESPLH

j_call: TRBJ2-3
v_call: TRBV18
cdr3_aa: ASSRTSGGQGATDTQY

j_call: TRBJ2-6
v_call: TRBV4-1
cdr3_aa: ASSQDRPGGNGANVLT

j_call: TRBJ1-1
v_call: TRBV29-1
cdr3_aa: SVEGQMNTEAF

j_call: TRBJ2-6
v_call: TRBV11-3
cdr3_aa: ASSLPLTGEVLT

j_call: TRBJ1-6
v_call: TRBV7-2
cdr3_aa: ASSPRAGGSSPLH

j_call: TRBJ1-5
v_call: TRBV19
cdr3_aa: ASRKQGPSNQPQH

j_call: TRBJ2-7
v_call: TRBV5-1
cdr3_aa: ASTGPGTRGEQY

j_call: TRBJ2-3
v_call: TRBV5-4
cdr3_aa: ASSFPFRGADTQY

j_call: TRBJ1-1
v_call: TRBV2
cdr3_aa: ASSTAVNTEAF

j_call: TRBJ2-3
v_call: TRBV15
cdr3_aa: ATSRADRGTDTQY

j_call: TRBJ1-2
v_call: TRBV7-9
cdr3_aa: ASPPAGRNYGYT

j_call: TRBJ1-2
v_call: TRBV4-1
cdr3_aa: ASSPLVGGGYT

j_call: TRBJ2-7
v_call: TRBV5-1
cdr3_aa: ASSLDNALLNEQY

j_call: TRBJ2-1
v_call: TRBV5-4
cdr3_aa: ASSLGGSGVYNEQF

j_call: TRBJ1-1
v_call: TRBV5-1
cdr3_aa: ASSTLTGANTEAF

j_call: TRBJ1-4
v_call: TRBV7-2
cdr3_aa: ASSLDAGGGEKLF

j_call: TRBJ2-5
v_call: TRBV29-1
cdr3_aa: SVERSGGETQY

j_call: TRBJ2-4
v_call: TRBV30
cdr3_aa: AWSRIRDSQY

j_call: TRBJ2-3
v_call: TRBV30
cdr3_aa: AWSRQNTQY

j_call: TRBJ2-7
v_call: TRBV2
cdr3_aa: ASSVGQGFYEQY